Below, one T cell receptor (beta chain) is given with its context. This specimen comes from a study of OX40 agonist ivuxolimab in advanced cancers. Sequenced by immunoSEQ multiplex PCR; TCRdb stores in-frame clones only, minus some. In the table there are tens of thousands of clones, about 88% of which are singletons. The sequencing used CD4+ or CD8+ T cells sorted from blood, collected in a trial of the OX40 agonist ivuxolimab. This sequence originates from an adult with an advanced solid tumor such as melanoma, head and neck, liver or kidney cancer.

The CDR3 DNA sequence: TGTGCCAGCAGCCCCCGCGGACAGGGGAGCCACGAGCAGTACTTC. It encodes CASSPRGQGSHEQYF. The V and J genes are TRBV7-7 and TRBJ2-7, with 9 bases matching TRBD1. Trimming took 5 bases from V and 5 from J; bases not matched to a gene: 10. This CDR3 is 15 amino acids long. Germline V gene sequence: CDR1 SSHAT, CDR2 FNYEAQ (reference sequence).